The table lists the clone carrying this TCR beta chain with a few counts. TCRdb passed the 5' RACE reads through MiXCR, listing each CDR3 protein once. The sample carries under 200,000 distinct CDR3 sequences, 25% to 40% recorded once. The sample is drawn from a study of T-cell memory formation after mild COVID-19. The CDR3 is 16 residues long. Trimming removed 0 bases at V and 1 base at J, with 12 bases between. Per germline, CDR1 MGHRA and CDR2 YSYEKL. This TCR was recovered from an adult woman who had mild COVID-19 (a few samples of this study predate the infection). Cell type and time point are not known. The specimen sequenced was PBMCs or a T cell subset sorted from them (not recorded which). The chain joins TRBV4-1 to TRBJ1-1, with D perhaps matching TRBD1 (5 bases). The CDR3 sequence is CASSQDWGVTNTEAFF. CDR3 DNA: TGCGCCAGCAGCCAAGATTGGGGGGTTACGAACACTGAAGCTTTCTTT.